This is a list of T cell receptor beta chains from one sample in a study of patients and donors after allogeneic stem cell transplantation. TCRdb re-called the RT-PCR reads through MiXCR, storing one row per CDR3 protein. The sample consists of around 200,000 distinct CDR3 sequences, around two fifths of them appearing once. Input material: blood, either unsorted or a sorted T cell fraction (not recorded which). The receptor set was obtained from a human donor who was either an allogeneic HSCT recipient or a stem cell or donor lymphocyte infusion donor (not recorded which). It is not recorded whose cells these are; they may come from a transplant donor. Both conserved end residues are part of each CDR3. The order of the fields is D gene, J gene, V gene, clone size, CDR3 DNA, CDR3 protein. A D gene is named only where the DNA matches it firmly. Size tells how often a clone was seen (once, few, many) or the class of an expanded clone, and some rows leave it out.

D: NA; J: TRBJ1-1; V: TRBV15; size: NA; DNA: TGTGCCACCAGCAGAGTCGGGGGTTGGGTGAACACTGAAGCTTTCTTT; CDR3: CATSRVGGWVNTEAFF
D: TRBD2; J: TRBJ2-1; V: TRBV9; size: NA; DNA: TGTGCCAGCAGCGTAGGTAGCGGGGGGTACAATGAGCAGTTCTTC; CDR3: CASSVGSGGYNEQFF
D: NA; J: TRBJ2-5; V: TRBV12-3/TRBV12-4; size: NA; DNA: TGTGCCAGCAGTTCTAGCGCTCAAGAGACCCAGTACTTC; CDR3: CASSSSAQETQYF
D: NA; J: TRBJ1-5; V: TRBV12-3/TRBV12-4; size: few; DNA: TGTGCCAGCAGTTTTGGGATCAATCAGCCCCAGCATTTT; CDR3: CASSFGINQPQHF
D: NA; J: TRBJ2-7; V: TRBV4-1; size: NA; DNA: TGCGCCAGCAGCCAAGATAACGAGCAGTACTTC; CDR3: CASSQDNEQYF
D: NA; J: TRBJ1-6; V: TRBV28; size: NA; DNA: TGTGCCAGCAGTTTCATGGGGGGGAATTCACCCCTCCACTTT; CDR3: CASSFMGGNSPLHF
D: TRBD2; J: TRBJ2-5; V: TRBV12-3/TRBV12-4; size: NA; DNA: TGTGCCAGCAGGGTAGCGGGGGGGCAAGAGACCCAGTACTTC; CDR3: CASRVAGGQETQYF
D: NA; J: TRBJ1-1; V: TRBV7-2; size: NA; DNA: TGTGCCAGCAGCTCTCGACGGTCCGGGGGCACTGAAGCTTTCTTT; CDR3: CASSSRRSGGTEAFF
D: NA; J: TRBJ2-1; V: TRBV4-1; size: NA; DNA: TGCGCCAGCAGCCAACCAATCTTGTACAATGAGCAGTTCTTC; CDR3: CASSQPILYNEQFF
D: TRBD2; J: TRBJ2-2; V: TRBV19; size: few; DNA: TGTGCCAGTACGTCGACTAGCGGGAGCCAGGGCACCGGGGAGCTGTTTTTT; CDR3: CASTSTSGSQGTGELFF
D: NA; J: TRBJ1-6; V: TRBV5-1; size: NA; DNA: TGCGCCAGCAGCTTGGACGCAGGGTCTCATTCACCCCTCCACTTT; CDR3: CASSLDAGSHSPLHF
D: NA; J: TRBJ2-3; V: TRBV7-2; size: NA; DNA: TGTGCCAGCAGCTTAGGTCCCCTCCGAGATACGCAGTATTTT; CDR3: CASSLGPLRDTQYF
D: NA; J: TRBJ1-2; V: TRBV27; size: NA; DNA: TGTGCCAGCAGTTTCAGCTCCCTCGGGCTTAACTATGGCTACACCTTC; CDR3: CASSFSSLGLNYGYTF
D: TRBD2; J: TRBJ2-3; V: TRBV10-3; size: NA; DNA: TGTGCCATCAGTGAGTCTAGCGGGGGCGGCACAGATACGCAGTATTTT; CDR3: CAISESSGGGTDTQYF
D: TRBD1; J: TRBJ1-3; V: TRBV12-3/TRBV12-4; size: few; DNA: TGTGCCAGCAGTTTAAACCGACAGGGCGGGTTGGACACCATATATTTT; CDR3: CASSLNRQGGLDTIYF
D: TRBD1; J: TRBJ2-5; V: TRBV29-1; size: NA; DNA: TGCAGCGTGAAGGACAGGGTGTCCCAAGAGACCCAGTACTTC; CDR3: CSVKDRVSQETQYF
D: NA; J: TRBJ2-7; V: TRBV19; size: NA; DNA: TGTGCCAGTAGTGTGGGACGGAACTACGAGCAGTACTTC; CDR3: CASSVGRNYEQYF
D: NA; J: TRBJ2-7; V: TRBV20-1; size: NA; DNA: TGCAGTGCTAGAGACCCTACCAGGGTCAGCGAGCAGTACTTC; CDR3: CSARDPTRVSEQYF
D: TRBD1; J: TRBJ2-7; V: TRBV10-3; size: many; DNA: TGTGCCATCAGTGATCACAGGGGTCATAACGAGCAGTACTTC; CDR3: CAISDHRGHNEQYF
D: NA; J: TRBJ1-1; V: TRBV10-3; size: few; DNA: TGTGCCATCAGTGAGTCGTCAACAGAAGCTTTCTTT; CDR3: CAISESSTEAFF
D: NA; J: TRBJ1-1; V: TRBV7-3; size: NA; DNA: TGTGCCAGCAGCTTAAGAGGGCACACTGAAGCTTTCTTT; CDR3: CASSLRGHTEAFF
D: TRBD1; J: TRBJ2-4; V: TRBV20-1; size: few; DNA: TGCAGTGCCCTCCCTGGGGGACAGAAAAACATTCAGTACTTC; CDR3: CSALPGGQKNIQYF
D: NA; J: TRBJ1-4; V: TRBV10-3; size: few; DNA: TGTGCCATCAGTGGGGGGGCTTCAACTAATGAAAAACTGTTTTTT; CDR3: CAISGGASTNEKLFF
D: NA; J: TRBJ1-1; V: TRBV6-6; size: many; DNA: TGTGCCAGCAGTTACTCACAGAACACTGAAGCTTTCTTT; CDR3: CASSYSQNTEAFF
D: TRBD1; J: TRBJ1-3; V: TRBV11-3; size: NA; DNA: TGTGCCAGCAGCTACGACAGGGCTTCCCCGGGAAACACCATATATTTT; CDR3: CASSYDRASPGNTIYF
D: NA; J: TRBJ1-2; V: TRBV7-9; size: few; DNA: TGTGCCAGCAGCTTAGAGGCTTCTGGCTATGGCTACACCTTC; CDR3: CASSLEASGYGYTF
D: NA; J: TRBJ1-3; V: TRBV5-1; size: few; DNA: TGCGCCAGCAGCCTCAACACGAACTCTGGAAACACCATATATTTT; CDR3: CASSLNTNSGNTIYF
D: NA; J: TRBJ2-7; V: TRBV29-1; size: once; DNA: TGCAGCGTTGATCCCGCAGGGGCTGGCGAGCAGTACTTC; CDR3: CSVDPAGAGEQYF
D: NA; J: TRBJ1-1; V: TRBV6-2/TRBV6-3; size: NA; DNA: TGTGCCAGCGGAGGGGGGGCTGAAGCTTTCTTT; CDR3: CASGGGAEAFF